This TCR beta chain was captured in a study of Graves' ophthalmopathy and Graves' hyperthyroidism. Pregnancy or lactation, uncontrolled infections and other autoimmune diseases were grounds for excluding patients. This clonotype showed up just a few times. RNA transcripts served as template for amplifying TCR beta CDR3 sequences. The authors performed first-round RT-PCR with HTBI primers and then a second-round multiplex PCR. In TCRdb, the multiplex PCR reads were re-called with MiXCR into one record per CDR3 protein. This sample carries almost 750,000 distinct CDR3 sequences, about 44% of them seen once, and the ten largest clones take roughly 45%. Trimming at V came to 6 bases and at J to 1 base, leaving 5 bases not matched to a gene. CDR1 and CDR2 from the germline V gene are SEHNR and FQNEAQ (reference sequence). The CDR3 loop spans 15 amino acids.

The V and J genes are TRBV7-9 and TRBJ2-2; TRBD2 matches 7 bases. What was sequenced was peripheral blood. This TCR was sampled from an adult man with Graves' ophthalmopathy. CDR3 region: CASSERGGNTGELFF. In DNA, the CDR3 is TGTGCCAGCAGTGAACGCGGGGGGAACACCGGGGAGCTGTTTTTT.